Shown below are 17 T cell receptor beta chains from a single sample sequenced in a study of cytomegalovirus exposure and HLA in healthy donors. Primers for the PCR totalled 60 Vbeta and 13 Jbeta. Sequenced by immunoSEQ multiplex PCR; TCRdb stores in-frame clones only, minus some. The sample consists of approximately 53,000 clones, 60% to 85% of them appearing once. The sequenced material came from PBMCs. Receptor source: a man under 40 in good health and CMV-seropositive.

The chain employs TRBV7-3 and TRBJ2-6, with 10 bases aligning to TRBD2. The germline CDR1 and CDR2 sequences are SGHTA and FQGTGA. V was pared by 5 bases and J by 0 bases, with 19 bases of the junction left unmatched. This CDR3 is built from 22 residues. The CDR3 nucleotides are TGTGCCAGCAGCGGTAGTCCATGGAGCGGGGGGGGATTCAGCTCTGGGGCCAACGTCCTGACTTTC. Its protein is CASSGSPWSGGGFSSGANVLTF.

The chain is built from TRBV18 and TRBJ2-7; TRBD1 agrees at 10 bases. V lost 6 bases to trimming and J lost 7 bases; unmatched junction nucleotides: 15. The CDR3 covers 16 residues. Germline V gives CDR1 KGHSH, CDR2 LQKENI. CDR3 bases: TGTGCCAGCTCGCGATACCGGGACAGGGGAGTAGGTGAGCAGTACTTC. Encoded protein: CASSRYRDRGVGEQYF.

V gene TRBV6-1 combines with J gene TRBJ1-5; the D is unclear. Trimming pared 1 base from V and 8 bases from J, leaving 9 bases between. The CDR3 runs 13 residues. Germline values: CDR1 MNHNS, CDR2 SASEGT. In nucleotides, the CDR3 is TGTGCCAGCAGTGAAGACAGCTATAAGCCCCAGCATTTT. It is translated as CASSEDSYKPQHF.

The chain joins TRBV7-2 to TRBJ1-4; D is uncertain. Germline-derived CDR1 and CDR2 are SGHTA and FQGNSA. CDR3 size: 13 residues. The V end was cut by 2 bases, the J end by 12 bases, with 13 bases between. The CDR3 here is CASSLTGPSELFF. CDR3 nucleotide sequence: TGTGCCAGCAGCTTAACGGGTCCATCGGAACTGTTTTTT.

The chain has TRBV9 and TRBJ2-7; tentatively, D is TRBD1 (5 bases). Deletions cut 0 bases from V and 2 bases from J, with 9 bases between. Per germline, CDR1 SGDLS and CDR2 YYNGEE. The CDR3 totals 14 residues. In nucleotides, the CDR3 is TGTGCCAGCAGCGTAGGACAGTCCACCTACGAGCAGTACTTC. It is translated as CASSVGQSTYEQYF. The entire variable domain, with the rest obtained from reference TRBV9 and TRBJ2-7, is as follows: DSGVTQTPKHLITATGQRVTLRCSPRSGDLSVYWYQQSLDQGLQFLIQYYNGEERAKGNILERFSAQQFPDLHSELNLSSLELGDSALYFCASSVGQSTYEQYFGPGTRLTVT.

The chain combines TRBV5-1 with TRBJ1-1; 8 positions match TRBD1. The germline V gene has CDR1 SGHRS and CDR2 YFSETQ. This CDR3 comprises 13 residues. V was clipped by 1 base and J by 4 bases; unmatched bases: 0. CDR3 DNA: TGCGCCAGCAGCTTGACAGGGGGCACTGAAGCTTTCTTT. Translated: CASSLTGGTEAFF.

The rearrangement joins TRBV5-1 to TRBJ1-2; possible D gene TRBD1, 6 bases. The CDR3 covers 15 residues. Trimming took 4 bases from V and 4 from J, leaving 17 bases between them. The germline V gene encodes CDR1 SGHRS and CDR2 YFSETQ. The CDR3 is CASSNQAGAGYGYTF. Here the CDR3 DNA reads TGCGCCAGCAGCAATCAAGCAGGGGCGGGCTATGGCTACACCTTC.

The chain links TRBV19 to TRBJ2-5; tentatively, D is TRBD2 (6 bases). The V end was cut by 5 bases, the J end by 3 bases, with 19 bases between. Germline V gives CDR1 LNHDA, CDR2 SQIVND (reference sequence). This CDR3 has 16 amino acids. CDR3 region: CASSPGWGETKETQYF. CDR3 sequence (DNA): TGTGCCAGTAGTCCAGGTTGGGGGGAAACGAAAGAGACCCAGTACTTC.

The V gene is TRBV19, the J gene TRBJ1-1; maybe TRBD1 (6 bases). The CDR3 spans 13 residues. CDR1 and CDR2 from the germline V gene are LNHDA and SQIVND (reference sequence). V lost 5 bases to trimming and J lost 6 bases, with 13 bases between them. The CDR3: CASSRDTEAEAFF. The CDR3 DNA follows: TGTGCCAGTAGTCGGGACACCGAGGCTGAAGCTTTCTTT.

This clone came up a few times. The J gene is TRBJ1-1, the V gene TRBV4-1; maybe TRBD1 (5 bases). The germline CDR1 and CDR2 sequences are MGHRA and YSYEKL. V was shortened by 1 base and J by 5 bases, with 11 bases between the two germline ends. The CDR3 spans 14 residues. The DNA for the CDR3 is TGCGCCAGCAGCCAAGTTCGGGGGTCGACTGAAGCTTTCTTT. This sequence encodes CASSQVRGSTEAFF.

This chain links TRBV10-1 with TRBJ1-1; D is ambiguous. The germline gives CDR1 WNHNN, CDR2 SYGVQD (reference sequence). V dropped 3 bases and J dropped 0 bases, with 8 bases sitting between them. The CDR3 extends over 14 amino acids. The CDR3 nucleotides read TGCGCCAGCAGTGACGGGAGTATGAACACTGAAGCTTTCTTT. Its protein is CASSDGSMNTEAFF.

This chain joins TRBV19 and TRBJ2-3, with D tentatively TRBD1 (5 bases). The CDR3 length is 13 residues. The germline V and J ends were trimmed by 6 bases and 2 bases, with 9 bases remaining between them. CDR1 and CDR2 from the germline V gene are LNHDA and SQIVND (reference sequence). In DNA, the CDR3 is TGTGCCAGTAGGGAGACAGCCACAGATACGCAGTATTTT. Translation gives CASRETATDTQYF.

The genes are TRBV6-1 and TRBJ2-3; D is possibly TRBD2 (6 bases). Germline loops: CDR1 MNHNS, CDR2 SASEGT. CDR3 length: 14 amino acids. V was trimmed by 2 bases and J by 3 bases, leaving 9 bases between them. The CDR3 nucleotides read TGTGCCAGCAGTGAAAACGCGGGGACAGATACGCAGTATTTT. It is translated as CASSENAGTDTQYF.

Many counts were recorded for this clone. V usage is TRBV5-6 and J usage is TRBJ1-3; 8 bases agree with TRBD1. The CDR3 length is 16 residues. After removal of 4 bases from V and 5 bases from J, the junction contained 11 bases not matched to a gene. Germline assignment: CDR1 SGHDT and CDR2 YYEEEE. CDR3 sequence reads: CASSNRGQGIRNTIYF. The DNA for the CDR3 is TGTGCCAGCAGCAACCGCGGACAGGGTATAAGAAACACCATATATTTT.

The CDR3 region is CASSLADNEQFF. The CDR3 region has the DNA TGTGCCAGCAGCTTAGCGGACAATGAGCAGTTCTTC. The J gene is TRBJ2-1, the V gene TRBV7-3, with D hard to call. Deletions cut 2 bases from V and 5 bases from J, with 4 bases between. The CDR3 contains 12 residues. Germline CDR1 and CDR2: SGHTA and FQGTGA.

The chain is built from TRBV10-1 and TRBJ2-3, with 10 bases fitting TRBD1. This CDR3 spans 16 amino acids. J was trimmed by 5 bases and V by 0 bases; bases with no gene match: 5. CDR1 and CDR2 (germline): WNHNN, SYGVQD (reference sequence). CDR3 in DNA: TGCGCCAGCAGTGAGTCACTCGGGACAGGGGAAGATACGCAGTATTTT. Protein sequence: CASSESLGTGEDTQYF.

V gene TRBV7-9 combines with J gene TRBJ2-7, with TRBD1 identical over 8 bases. This CDR3 comprises 13 residues. With V trimmed by 8 bases and J by 5 bases, 8 bases remained unmatched. Germline CDR1 reads SEHNR; CDR2 reads FQNEAQ (reference sequence). In DNA form, the CDR3 reads TGTGCCAGCGGGGACAGGCGACGCCACGAGCAGTACTTC. Its translation is CASGDRRRHEQYF. Variable domain in full (rest from reference TRBV7-9 and TRBJ2-7): DTGVSQNPRHKITKRGQNVTFRCDPISEHNRLYWYRQTLGQGPEFLTYFQNEAQLEKSRLLSDRFSAERPKGSFSTLEIQRTEQGDSAMYLCASGDRRRHEQYFGPGTRLTVT.